Listed below are T cell receptor beta chains from one sample, sequenced in a study of vaccination and CD4 T cells after COVID-19. TCRdb itself ran the PCR reads through MiXCR, one entry per CDR3 protein. The sample has about 4,800 distinct CDR3 sequences, about 20% seen once. The antigens of these receptors remain unknown. The specimen sequenced was CD4+ T cells from blood, cultured in vitro. These receptors were collected from a human donor who had recovered from COVID-19. Both conserved end residues are part of each CDR3. The order of the fields is J gene, clone size, D gene, V gene, CDR3 DNA, CDR3 protein. The D gene is left open where the match is weak. Expanded clones are given a class, and other clones once, few, many or no size at all.

J: TRBJ1-1
size: -
D: -
V: TRBV20-1
DNA: TGCAGTTCGAGCCAGGGGATTGAAGCTTTCTTT
CDR3: CSSSQGIEAFF

J: TRBJ2-1
size: -
D: TRBD2
V: TRBV5-1
DNA: TGCGCCAGCCGCCCTAGGGCTGGACTAGCGGGGCTCGGTGAGCAGTTCTTC
CDR3: CASRPRAGLAGLGEQFF

J: TRBJ2-5
size: medium-sized
D: -
V: TRBV10-3
DNA: TGTGCCATCAGTTCTGACATTCTCCAAGAGACCCAGTACTTC
CDR3: CAISSDILQETQYF

J: TRBJ2-2
size: few
D: TRBD2
V: TRBV20-1
DNA: TGCAGTGCTAGGGACCTCCTAGCGGGGGGTAACACCGGGGAGCTGTTTTTT
CDR3: CSARDLLAGGNTGELFF

J: TRBJ1-6
size: medium-sized
D: -
V: TRBV7-6
DNA: TGTGCCAGCACCCGGGGGAGAGAAAATTCACCCCTCCACTTT
CDR3: CASTRGRENSPLHF

J: TRBJ2-3
size: medium-sized
D: -
V: TRBV12-2
DNA: TGTGCAAGTCGCTTAGGCACAGATACGCAGTATTTT
CDR3: CASRLGTDTQYF

J: TRBJ2-2
size: -
D: -
V: TRBV20-1
DNA: TGCAGTGCTAGACCCCAACGGCCAGTCACAGCTAACACCGGGGAGCTGTTTTTT
CDR3: CSARPQRPVTANTGELFF

J: TRBJ1-6
size: -
D: TRBD1
V: TRBV19
DNA: TGTGCCAGTAGTATAACAGGGGAGAATTCACCCCTCCACTTT
CDR3: CASSITGENSPLHF

J: TRBJ1-5
size: medium-sized
D: -
V: TRBV6-5
DNA: TGTGCCAGCAGTTACCAACAGAATCAGCCCCAGCATTTT
CDR3: CASSYQQNQPQHF

J: TRBJ2-5
size: few
D: TRBD2
V: TRBV20-1
DNA: TGCAGTGCTAGAGATTCTACTAGCGGGGGGGCCGGAGAGACCCAGTACTTC
CDR3: CSARDSTSGGAGETQYF

J: TRBJ1-3
size: -
D: -
V: TRBV30
DNA: TGTGCCTGGATGAATCCGGGCTCTGGAAACACCATATATTTT
CDR3: CAWMNPGSGNTIYF

J: TRBJ2-7
size: -
D: -
V: TRBV7-2
DNA: TGTGCCAGCAGCTTAGTCCCGGGGCACTACGAGCAGTACTTC
CDR3: CASSLVPGHYEQYF

J: TRBJ2-1
size: -
D: TRBD1
V: TRBV11-2
DNA: TGTGCCAGCAGCCGGGCGCGGGACAGGGGGGACAATGAGCAGTTCTTC
CDR3: CASSRARDRGDNEQFF

J: TRBJ1-4
size: -
D: -
V: TRBV6-5
DNA: TGTGCCAGCAGTTCCTCCCCCGAGGGCCCGTATGAAAAACTGTTTTTT
CDR3: CASSSSPEGPYEKLFF

J: TRBJ2-7
size: few
D: -
V: TRBV6-1
DNA: TGTGCCAGTTTGGACAGCAACTCCTACGAGCAGTACTTC
CDR3: CASLDSNSYEQYF

J: TRBJ1-6
size: few
D: -
V: TRBV14
DNA: TGTGCCAGCAGCCTCCAGGGCTATAATTCACCCCTCCACTTT
CDR3: CASSLQGYNSPLHF

J: TRBJ2-1
size: -
D: -
V: TRBV3-1
DNA: TGTGCCAGCAGCCAGATCTTGGGCTCGGAGCAGTTCTTC
CDR3: CASSQILGSEQFF

J: TRBJ2-4
size: -
D: -
V: TRBV14
DNA: TGTGCCAGCAGCCAAGCCCGTCAGGGTCAACTAGCCAAAAACATTCAGTACTTC
CDR3: CASSQARQGQLAKNIQYF

J: TRBJ1-2
size: medium-sized
D: -
V: TRBV6-1
DNA: TGTGCCACCAAGGAGGACTATGGCTACACCTTC
CDR3: CATKEDYGYTF

J: TRBJ2-2
size: few
D: -
V: TRBV29-1
DNA: TGCAGCGTTGCGCCCCGACTTAACGGTGGGGAGCTGTTTTTT
CDR3: CSVAPRLNGGELFF

J: TRBJ1-1
size: few
D: -
V: TRBV19
DNA: TGTGCCAGTAGTATAAGGGCAGAAGGGGCTGAAGCTTTCTTT
CDR3: CASSIRAEGAEAFF

J: TRBJ2-7
size: -
D: TRBD1
V: TRBV6-5
DNA: TGTGCCAGCAGTTACTCTGGACAGGGGGCTCAAGACGAGCAGTACTTC
CDR3: CASSYSGQGAQDEQYF

J: TRBJ2-3
size: -
D: -
V: TRBV11-2
DNA: TGTGCCAGCAGTCGTAGGGACACAGATACGCAGTATTTT
CDR3: CASSRRDTDTQYF

J: TRBJ1-5
size: -
D: -
V: TRBV2
DNA: TGTGCCAGCAGGGGGGGCCCCGGCACTCAGCCCCAGCATTTT
CDR3: CASRGGPGTQPQHF

J: TRBJ1-1
size: large
D: -
V: TRBV12-3/TRBV12-4
DNA: TGTGCCAGCAGTGCCATTATGAACACTGAAGCTTTCTTT
CDR3: CASSAIMNTEAFF

J: TRBJ2-5
size: few
D: -
V: TRBV20-1
DNA: TGCAGTGCTAGAGATTTAACGGGGCAGGAGACCCAGTACTTC
CDR3: CSARDLTGQETQYF

J: TRBJ1-5
size: few
D: -
V: TRBV5-1
DNA: TGCGCCAGCAGGGAAACCACAGGGAATCAGCCCCAGCATTTT
CDR3: CASRETTGNQPQHF

J: TRBJ1-1
size: medium-sized
D: -
V: TRBV30
DNA: TGTGCCTGGAAGGAGGGAATGAACACTGAAGCTTTCTTT
CDR3: CAWKEGMNTEAFF

J: TRBJ1-1
size: few
D: -
V: TRBV30
DNA: TGTGCCTGGAGTAAGGGGATTTCGGGGAACACTGAAGCTTTCTTT
CDR3: CAWSKGISGNTEAFF

J: TRBJ2-7
size: -
D: -
V: TRBV4-1
DNA: TGCGCCAGCAGCCAAGATGCGGGGGCCAGCTCCTACGAGCAGTACTTC
CDR3: CASSQDAGASSYEQYF

J: TRBJ2-2
size: few
D: -
V: TRBV30
DNA: TGTGCCTGGAGTGTAAACACCGGGGAGCTGTTTTTT
CDR3: CAWSVNTGELFF

J: TRBJ2-7
size: few
D: -
V: TRBV30
DNA: TGTGCCTGGAGCCCAGGGGAGGGCTACGAGCAGTACTTC
CDR3: CAWSPGEGYEQYF

J: TRBJ1-2
size: -
D: -
V: TRBV11-2
DNA: TGTGCCAGCAGCTTAGTAGCGGGGGCGACAGGCGGCTACACCTTC
CDR3: CASSLVAGATGGYTF

J: TRBJ1-2
size: -
D: TRBD1
V: TRBV5-4
DNA: TGTGCCGGCAGCTTCGATCCGGGACAGGGTAACTATGGCTACACCTTC
CDR3: CAGSFDPGQGNYGYTF

J: TRBJ2-3
size: -
D: -
V: TRBV5-1
DNA: TGCGCCAGCAGCTTGGTTGGATTCACAGATACGCAGTATTTT
CDR3: CASSLVGFTDTQYF

J: TRBJ1-4
size: -
D: -
V: TRBV5-6
DNA: TGTGCCAGCAGCCGTGCCGGGGGCGAAAAACTGTTTTTT
CDR3: CASSRAGGEKLFF

J: TRBJ1-2
size: few
D: -
V: TRBV29-1
DNA: TGCAGCGTTGTGCGGGACATCACGGATGGCTACACCTTC
CDR3: CSVVRDITDGYTF

J: TRBJ1-1
size: medium-sized
D: -
V: TRBV6-1
DNA: TGTGCCAGCCCTCAGCGCGCTTTCTTT
CDR3: CASPQRAFF

J: TRBJ1-1
size: few
D: -
V: TRBV25-1
DNA: TGTGCCAGCAGTGGACCGGTGGTAACTGAAGCTTTCTTT
CDR3: CASSGPVVTEAFF

J: TRBJ2-2
size: medium-sized
D: -
V: TRBV5-4
DNA: TGTGCCAGCAGCTTGGAGGGTTACACCGGGGAGCTGTTTTTT
CDR3: CASSLEGYTGELFF

J: TRBJ2-2
size: -
D: -
V: TRBV7-8
DNA: TGTGCCAGCAGCACGGCGGGGCCCACCGGGGAGCTGTTTTTT
CDR3: CASSTAGPTGELFF

J: TRBJ2-7
size: few
D: -
V: TRBV28
DNA: TGTGCCAGCACGTCCCACTACGAGCAGTACTTC
CDR3: CASTSHYEQYF

J: TRBJ2-3
size: -
D: TRBD2
V: TRBV5-1
DNA: TGCGCCAGCAGCTTGGGGGGGACTAGCTTAAGCACAGATACGCAGTATTTT
CDR3: CASSLGGTSLSTDTQYF

J: TRBJ2-3
size: medium-sized
D: TRBD2
V: TRBV20-1
DNA: TGCAGTGCCCTGGGTAGCGGGGGGGTCACAGATACGCAGTATTTT
CDR3: CSALGSGGVTDTQYF

J: TRBJ2-3
size: -
D: -
V: TRBV10-3
DNA: TGTGCCATTAGGGACAAGAGCACAGATACGCAGTATTTT
CDR3: CAIRDKSTDTQYF

J: TRBJ2-3
size: medium-sized
D: TRBD2
V: TRBV20-1
DNA: TGCAGTGCCAAAAAGTCGGGACTAGCGGCAGATACGCAGTATTTT
CDR3: CSAKKSGLAADTQYF

J: TRBJ1-6
size: medium-sized
D: -
V: TRBV9
DNA: TGTGCAGCCTTCCATAATTCACCCCTCCACTTT
CDR3: CAAFHNSPLHF

J: TRBJ1-2
size: -
D: -
V: TRBV29-1
DNA: TGCAGCGTTTCACCCGCGCCGACAGGAAACTATGGCTACACCTTC
CDR3: CSVSPAPTGNYGYTF

J: TRBJ2-7
size: medium-sized
D: TRBD2
V: TRBV6-1
DNA: TGTGCCAGCACCAGACCCACTAGCGGGGGGTACGAGCAGTACTTC
CDR3: CASTRPTSGGYEQYF

J: TRBJ2-2
size: few
D: -
V: TRBV20-1
DNA: TGCAGTGCTAGGGAGGGGGGGGCGGACACCGGGGAGCTGTTTTTT
CDR3: CSAREGGADTGELFF

J: TRBJ1-2
size: -
D: -
V: TRBV27
DNA: TGTGCCAGCAGCCACGGTACTGGCAGGGTGGGTGGCTACACCTTC
CDR3: CASSHGTGRVGGYTF

J: TRBJ2-5
size: -
D: -
V: TRBV20-1
DNA: TGCAGTGCTAGATCCGACGGAATTCAAGAGACCCAGTACTTC
CDR3: CSARSDGIQETQYF

J: TRBJ2-2
size: -
D: -
V: TRBV18
DNA: TGTGCCAGCTCACCCCTCTCAGGGGCGAACACCGGGGAGCTGTTTTTT
CDR3: CASSPLSGANTGELFF